These 4 T cell receptor beta chains were sequenced from one sample in a study of CD8 T cells in Susac syndrome. Random hexamers were used to reverse transcribe 0.5 to 1 ug of RNA. TCRdb recomputed calls from the immunoSEQ multiplex PCR reads with MiXCR, one row per CDR3 protein. The table includes 130,000 to 150,000 distinct CDR3 sequences, approximately 95% detected once. Sequencing was done on a sample of CD4+ T cells from PBMCs. Source of these receptors: a human donor in good health.

J is TRBJ2-7 and V is TRBV19; D unclear. V lost 7 bases and J lost 0, with 13 bases in between. The CDR3 spans 14 residues. From germline, CDR1 is LNHDA and CDR2 SQIVND (reference sequence). CDR3 amino acids: CASTPDVRSYEQYF. In DNA form, the CDR3 reads TGTGCCAGTACCCCGGACGTACGCTCCTACGAGCAGTACTTC.

This sequence joins TRBV19 and TRBJ2-1; D is perhaps TRBD2 (6 bases). V shed 5 bases and J shed 8 bases, with 10 bases lying between them. Germline lookup yields CDR1 LNHDA and CDR2 SQIVND (reference sequence). The length of the CDR3 is 12 residues. The CDR3 DNA sequence: TGTGCCAGTAGTTGGGACTCGCATGAGCAGTTCTTC. Translated: CASSWDSHEQFF.

The chain employs TRBV20-1 and TRBJ2-5; TRBD1 matches 7 bases. The length of the CDR3 is 15 residues. Per the germline V gene, CDR1 is DFQATT and CDR2 is SNEGSKA (reference sequence). The ends lost 6 bases at V and 9 bases at J; junction bases unmatched: 19. In DNA, the CDR3 is TGCAGTGCCGAGGTACCTTCCGGGACAGCCGTGGCCCAGTACTTC. Amino acid sequence: CSAEVPSGTAVAQYF.

The table lists this clonotype with a few counts. The chain links TRBV19 to TRBJ1-1; TRBD1 might be the D (5 bases). V lost 4 bases and J lost 4, with 10 bases in between. This CDR3 has 13 residues. Germline-derived CDR1 and CDR2 are LNHDA and SQIVND (reference sequence). As DNA, the CDR3 is TGTGCCAGTAGTACACAGGTTACCACTGAAGCTTTCTTT. Translation gives CASSTQVTTEAFF. Based on the CDR3 plus reference TRBV19 and TRBJ1-1, the full variable domain is DGGITQSPKYLFRKEGQNVTLSCEQNLNHDAMYWYRQDPGQGLRLIYYSQIVNDFQKGDIAEGYSVSREKKESFPLTVTSAQKNPTAFYLCASSTQVTTEAFFGQGTRLTVV.